These T cell receptor beta chains were read from a single sample in a study of Ad26.COV2.S vaccination and SARS-CoV-2 variants. The protocol was immunoSEQ multiplex PCR, while the TCRdb copy is restricted to in-frame clones and leaves out a portion. The repertoire holds about 350,000 clones, with 90% to 95% as singletons. Sequenced here: peripheral blood, sampled after recovery from COVID-19. The receptor source for this set is a human donor who had recovered from COVID-19. The conserved cysteine and the conserved F or W are not part of the CDR3 here. A D gene is named only where the DNA matches it firmly.

D gene	V gene	J gene	CDR3 protein
NA	TRBV5-1	TRBJ2-7	ASSEGYEQY
TRBD2	TRBV7-6	TRBJ2-3	ASSFLPQTPGTSGYDTQY
TRBD2	TRBV5-4	TRBJ2-1	ASSTGGTAYNEQF
NA	TRBV27	TRBJ1-6	ASSFRGGGDNSPLH
NA	TRBV7-2	TRBJ2-4	ASSLGPGVDIQY
NA	TRBV12-3/TRBV12-4	TRBJ2-5	ASSLIQETQY
NA	TRBV6-1	TRBJ1-1	ASSDQAWGTEAF
NA	TRBV4-3	TRBJ1-3	ASSQKLSYSGNTIY
TRBD1	TRBV18	TRBJ2-2	ASSREPGQGNTGELF
TRBD1	TRBV5-4	TRBJ2-2	ASSSTGGNTGELF
NA	TRBV11-2	TRBJ1-2	ASSFGGNYGYT
NA	TRBV5-4	TRBJ1-1	ASSPPMPNTEAF
NA	TRBV29-1	TRBJ2-5	SAGQGGETQY
NA	TRBV19	TRBJ1-3	ASSIHPISGNTIY
TRBD1	TRBV4-3	TRBJ1-2	ASSQVDREGGYT
NA	TRBV19	TRBJ2-6	ASSMRPSGANVLT
NA	TRBV29-1	TRBJ2-3	SVEKQGTDTQY
TRBD1	TRBV7-9	TRBJ1-4	ASSPLGQGVATNEKLF
NA	TRBV19	TRBJ1-2	ASSRVYGYT
NA	TRBV5-6	TRBJ1-1	ASSLVGRGWTEAF
NA	TRBV18	TRBJ2-7	ASSPTDSSYEQY
NA	TRBV7-2	TRBJ1-6	ASSPRQGNSPLH
NA	TRBV12-3/TRBV12-4	TRBJ1-1	ASTVSRATEAF
NA	TRBV7-9	TRBJ1-2	ASSPRRAYGYT
NA	TRBV5-4	TRBJ2-1	ASSWSRGSYNEQF
NA	TRBV5-1	TRBJ1-1	ASSFGDVGAEAF
NA	TRBV9	TRBJ1-2	ASSVATGGYT
TRBD1	TRBV7-2	TRBJ2-1	ASSRDRGRSYNEQF
TRBD1	TRBV6-5	TRBJ1-2	ASSPGGSYGYT
NA	TRBV15	TRBJ1-1	ATSSSRASEAF
NA	TRBV7-9	TRBJ2-3	ASSTDSLTDTQY
NA	TRBV27	TRBJ1-5	ASSLSGGRGNQPQH
TRBD2	TRBV10-3	TRBJ2-7	AIRGTAQRGAYEQY
TRBD1	TRBV3-1/TRBV3-2	TRBJ2-1	ASSQAGTDEQF
NA	TRBV29-1	TRBJ1-1	SVALGGAGRNTEAF
NA	TRBV10-3	TRBJ1-1	AISYTGRVTEAF
NA	TRBV4-1	TRBJ2-2	ASSQENTGELF
NA	TRBV4-1	TRBJ2-7	ASSQDFRYEQY
TRBD2	TRBV9	TRBJ2-1	ASSVGGTRSFDEQF
NA	TRBV3-1/TRBV3-2	TRBJ1-1	ASSQDWGGTEAF
NA	TRBV5-1	TRBJ1-5	SNQPQH
NA	TRBV6-1	TRBJ1-2	ASSEAQAIFYGYT
NA	TRBV29-1	TRBJ1-4	SVVEVSNEKLF
NA	TRBV9	TRBJ2-5	ASSAFSGETQY
NA	TRBV7-3	TRBJ1-2	ASSLGTENGYT
NA	TRBV7-6	TRBJ2-5	ASSPQETQY
TRBD1	TRBV7-2	TRBJ2-7	ASSSNRDRGQYEQY
NA	TRBV5-8	TRBJ1-4	ASSFDRSNEKLF
NA	TRBV10-3	TRBJ1-2	AITRRAGPGVDYGYT
NA	TRBV5-6	TRBJ1-4	ASSITVATNEKLF
NA	TRBV6-2/TRBV6-3	TRBJ2-7	ASSYSGDGRQY
NA	TRBV6-2/TRBV6-3	TRBJ2-5	ASSYPAYETQY
NA	TRBV9	TRBJ1-6	ASSVEKYASPLH
NA	TRBV13	TRBJ1-4	ASSPARGNEKLF
NA	TRBV6-5	TRBJ2-7	ASRTSGEEQY
TRBD1	TRBV19	TRBJ1-2	ASSTGQGFNYGYT
TRBD1	TRBV3-1/TRBV3-2	TRBJ1-6	ASSRTGDNNSPLH